This T cell receptor (beta chain) derives from a study of neurological immune-mediated disorders. The study's findings and limits: None of the CDR3 amino acid sequences in expanded clones turned up in more than one subject, which points to private repertoires in all groups. Phylogenetic analysis grouped 18 of 34 multiple sclerosis patients' repertoires together, suggesting a possible repertoire signature.

Over 170 million TCR-beta sequences, together covering 15-18 subjects, were produced by every individual sequencing run that was carried out. TCRdb redid the calling of the 5' RACE reads with MiXCR, one entry per CDR3 protein. The sample carries almost 85,000 distinct CDR3 sequences, around 2.6% recorded once. Unsorted libraries were generated from 2 million PBMCs. These cells had been stored in RNAlater at -80 C. Germline CDR1 reads SGHRS; CDR2 reads YFSETQ. The V segment lost 1 base and the J segment 5 bases; nucleotides outside the gene matches: 12. The CDR3 has 17 amino acids. There are many counts of this clonotype. Its antigen is as yet unknown.

The chain recombines TRBV5-1 with TRBJ2-3; 8 positions agree with TRBD2. The receptor's source is a woman under 40 with multiple sclerosis. Sequencing was performed on PBMCs. This CDR3 is CASSLTSSGRGGDTQYF. CDR3 DNA sequence: TGCGCCAGCAGCTTGACATCCAGCGGGAGAGGTGGAGATACGCAGTATTTT.